What follows are 19 T cell receptor beta chains derived from one specimen sequenced in a study of blood T cell repertoires in COVID-19. Profiled with immunoSEQ multiplex PCR; TCRdb holds only in-frame clones, not every one. The sample includes approximately 150,000 clones, 65% to 90% of them seen just once. Sequencing used peripheral blood. All receptors derive from a human donor in a cohort sampled during active COVID-19.

V is TRBV19 and J is TRBJ1-5, with D tentatively TRBD1 (6 bases). Trimming stripped 6 bases from V and 3 bases from J, with 15 bases between. CDR3 length: 15 amino acids. Per the germline V gene, CDR1 is LNHDA and CDR2 is SQIVND (reference sequence). DNA for the CDR3: TGTGCCAGTAGGACCCGTGGGGGGGCCAATCAGCCCCAGCATTTT. Its protein is CASRTRGGANQPQHF. Full variable domain (outside the CDR3, taken from reference TRBV19 and TRBJ1-5): DGGITQSPKYLFRKEGQNVTLSCEQNLNHDAMYWYRQDPGQGLRLIYYSQIVNDFQKGDIAEGYSVSREKKESFPLTVTSAQKNPTAFYLCASRTRGGANQPQHFGDGTRLSIL.

In this sample, this clone is medium-sized. V is TRBV19 and J is TRBJ2-1, with TRBD2 matching 9 bases. V was clipped by 6 bases and J by 5 bases; unmatched bases: 14. Germline V lookup: CDR1 LNHDA, CDR2 SQIVND (reference sequence). The CDR3 sequence is 17 residues long. CDR3: CASSARVIAGADNEQFF. The CDR3, as DNA: TGTGCCAGTAGCGCCCGGGTCATAGCGGGAGCCGACAATGAGCAGTTCTTC.

This clone was found a few times. V gene TRBV6-2 or TRBV6-3 combines with J gene TRBJ2-7; maybe TRBD1 (6 bases). The CDR3 contains 12 residues. V was pared by 2 bases and J by 4 bases, with 6 bases between. CDR1 and CDR2 (germline): MNHEY, SVGEGT. The CDR3 loop is CASSYQGYEQYF. The CDR3 DNA is TGTGCCAGCAGTTACCAGGGGTACGAGCAGTACTTC.

The chain carries TRBV21-1 and TRBJ2-7; the table's D gene call, TRBD2, was not cross checked with the DNA. TRBV21-1 constitutes a pseudogene. This CDR3 comprises 16 residues. The CDR3 is CASSMRTSGNSYEQYF. The CDR3 nucleotides read TGTGCCAGCAGCATGCGGACTAGCGGGAACTCCTACGAGCAGTACTTC.

The CDR3 spells CASSQDSGLSTYF. For the CDR3, the DNA is TGCGCCAGCAGCCAAGACTCGGGTCTTTCCACGTACTTC. The chain carries TRBV4-1 and TRBJ2-7; the D is unclear. This CDR3 is built from 13 residues. Germline values: CDR1 MGHRA, CDR2 YSYEKL. Trimming removed 0 bases at V and 12 bases at J, with 15 bases between.

The CDR3, as DNA: TGTGCCAGTAGTAGGTCGGCAGGGGGAGGTTATGGCTACACCTTC. This codes for CASSRSAGGGYGYTF. The rearrangement links TRBV19 to TRBJ1-2, with 7 bases aligning to TRBD1. Germline values: CDR1 LNHDA, CDR2 SQIVND (reference sequence). CDR3 length: 15 amino acids. Trimming cost V 4 bases and J 5 bases; bases outside gene matches: 10.

The CDR3 protein is CASKSGRAYNEQFF. For the CDR3, the DNA is TGTGCCAGTAAAAGCGGGAGGGCTTACAATGAGCAGTTCTTC. The chain joins TRBV19 to TRBJ2-1, with TRBD2 matching over 10 bases. After removal of 7 bases from V and 4 bases from J, the junction contained 4 bases not matched to a gene. CDR1 is LNHDA, CDR2 SQIVND, per germline (reference sequence). CDR3 length: 14 amino acids. The full variable domain, in which reference TRBV19 and TRBJ2-1 provide the parts outside the CDR3, is DGGITQSPKYLFRKEGQNVTLSCEQNLNHDAMYWYRQDPGQGLRLIYYSQIVNDFQKGDIAEGYSVSREKKESFPLTVTSAQKNPTAFYLCASKSGRAYNEQFFGPGTRLTVL.

J is TRBJ1-2 and V is TRBV7-9; no definite D call. This CDR3 region has 13 residues. Trimming cost V 5 bases and J 3 bases, with 10 bases left between them. CDR1 and CDR2 from the germline V gene are SEHNR and FQNEAQ (reference sequence). Here the CDR3 DNA reads TGTGCCAGCAGCCCGCCAGCGTACTATGGCTACACCTTC. This translates into CASSPPAYYGYTF.

V usage is TRBV28 and J usage is TRBJ1-4, with D perhaps TRBD1 (5 bases). V lost 3 bases, J lost 1 base, and 9 bases lay in between. CDR1 is MDHEN and CDR2 is SYDVKM in the germline V gene. The CDR3 is made up of 15 amino acids. CDR3 sequence reads: CASSFPGGTNEKLFF. The DNA of the CDR3 is TGTGCCAGCAGTTTCCCGGGGGGAACTAATGAAAAACTGTTTTTT.

The rearrangement joins TRBV5-5 to TRBJ2-7; possible D gene TRBD2, 5 bases. Looked up from germline, CDR1 is SGHKS and CDR2 is YYEKEE (reference sequence). The CDR3 is 16 residues long. V was shortened by 4 bases and J by 1 base, with 18 bases between the two germline ends. CDR3 loop: CASSRLLRAASYEQYF. DNA for the CDR3: TGTGCCAGCAGCCGATTGCTGCGGGCCGCTTCCTACGAGCAGTACTTC.

The chain combines TRBV21-1 with TRBJ2-7; no DNA check was done on the table's D call, TRBD2. TRBV21-1 is tagged as a pseudogene. CDR3 length equals 19 residues. CDR3 protein: CASSKTLRTSGASSYEQYF. The CDR3 nucleotides are TGTGCCAGCAGCAAAACCCTGAGGACTAGCGGAGCAAGCTCCTACGAGCAGTACTTC.

The gene calls are TRBV9 and TRBJ2-7, with a tentative D call TRBD2 (6 bases). The CDR3 totals 13 residues. Germline V CDR1 and CDR2: SGDLS, YYNGEE. Trimming cost V 4 bases and J 6 bases, with 14 bases left between them. CDR3 region: CASSPTSSSEQYF. In nucleotides, the CDR3 is TGTGCCAGCAGCCCAACTAGCTCCAGCGAGCAGTACTTC.

The V and J genes are TRBV19 and TRBJ2-6; no firm D call. CDR3 length: 11 residues. The germline V gene encodes CDR1 LNHDA and CDR2 SQIVND (reference sequence). The germline V and J ends were trimmed by 8 bases and 4 bases, with 3 bases remaining between them. This CDR3 reads CASSGANVLTF. The CDR3 DNA follows: TGTGCCAGTTCGGGGGCCAACGTCCTGACTTTC.

The chain recombines TRBV5-8 with TRBJ2-1; the D is unclear. The V gene lost 4 bases and the J gene lost 4 bases, with 9 bases spanning the gap. CDR1 is SGHTS and CDR2 is YDEGEE in the germline V gene. This CDR3 has 13 residues. For the CDR3, the DNA is TGTGCCAGCAGCCAGACATATTACAATGAGCAGTTCTTC. Encoded protein: CASSQTYYNEQFF.

The chain recombines TRBV19 with TRBJ2-1, with 9 bases aligning to TRBD2. The CDR3 sequence is 15 residues long. The germline V gene encodes CDR1 LNHDA and CDR2 SQIVND (reference sequence). V dropped 6 bases and J dropped 3; count of bases not matched to a gene: 6. CDR3 bases: TGTGCCAGTAGATCTAGCGGGAACCTCTACAATGAGCAGTTCTTC. Protein sequence: CASRSSGNLYNEQFF.

The chain combines TRBV7-8 with TRBJ2-1, with D tentatively TRBD2 (7 bases). The CDR3 is 16 amino acids. The V end lost 5 bases, the J end lost 2 bases, and 16 bases lay between the germline ends. Germline CDR1 SGHVS, CDR2 FQNEAQ. CDR3 coding DNA: TGTGCCAGCAGCACCCACACAGGGAGGGCCTACAATGAGCAGTTCTTC. This encodes CASSTHTGRAYNEQFF.

The chain carries TRBV18 and TRBJ2-5, with no clear D. The CDR3 extends over 13 amino acids. Trimming removed 4 bases from V and 5 bases from J, with 11 bases in between. CDR1 is KGHSH and CDR2 is LQKENI in the germline V gene. Here the CDR3 reads CASSQYAVETQYF. The CDR3 DNA reads as TGTGCCAGCTCACAGTATGCGGTGGAGACCCAGTACTTC.

This clone was detected once. The CDR3 protein is CASRTVNTEAFF. In nucleotides, the CDR3 is TGCGCCAGCAGGACAGTGAACACTGAAGCTTTCTTT. V is TRBV10-1 and J is TRBJ1-1; D is possibly TRBD1 (5 bases). This CDR3 region has 12 residues. Germline-derived CDR1 and CDR2 are WNHNN and SYGVQD (reference sequence). V was clipped by 6 bases and J by 0 bases, with 5 bases between them.

The sample holds a few counts of this clone. The V gene is TRBV28, the J gene TRBJ1-6; 7 positions match TRBD1. Germline V gene lookup returns CDR1 MDHEN and CDR2 SYDVKM. Trimming removed 7 bases from V and 5 bases from J; junction bases left unmatched: 8. The length of the CDR3 is 15 residues. This CDR3 reads CASTPGQSHNSPLHF. CDR3 coding DNA: TGTGCCAGCACCCCGGGACAGAGCCATAATTCACCCCTCCACTTT.